The present entry profiles one TCR beta chain with its context. Its antigen is not identified. Germline V lookup: CDR1 MGHRA, CDR2 YSYEKL. This CDR3 comprises 18 residues. Trimming shortened V by 2 bases and J by 7 bases, and 24 bases separated the two germline ends. This record comes from a study of T-cell memory formation after mild COVID-19. At the level of the study: Each donor largely had its own TCR clusters.

TCRdb redid the calling of the 5' RACE reads with MiXCR, one entry per CDR3 protein. The repertoire holds about 57,000 distinct CDR3 sequences, more than 9% seen once, with around 25% in the top ten. Study-wide results and limits: Those CD4+ clones that contracted were mainly in CM and EM (CD8+ ones in EMRA). Nothing confirmed that second-wave clones peaking on day 37 were specific for SARS-CoV-2. Pre-infection memory harbored some responding clones, suggesting cross-reactive memory joined.

The sample taken for sequencing was PBMCs or a T cell subset sorted from them (not recorded which). This TCR was sampled from a man aged 18 to 29 who had mild COVID-19 (a few samples of this study predate the infection). Cell type and time point are not known. This chain links TRBV4-1 with TRBJ1-5; tentatively, D is TRBD1 (6 bases). Here the CDR3 DNA reads TGCGCCAGCAGCCAATACCATTCCCACCCTTCGGGGGCCCAGCCCCAGCATTTT. This translates into CASSQYHSHPSGAQPQHF.